This T cell receptor (beta chain) originates from a study of memory CD4+ T cells and cytomegalovirus serostatus. This CDR3 spans 14 amino acids. Germline lookup yields CDR1 ENHRY and CDR2 SYGVKD. Trimming took 0 bases from V and 7 from J, leaving 12 bases between them. Original processing methods: After removing out-of-frame reads, 2,204,828 distinct TCRbeta sequences remained. Generated by immunoSEQ multiplex PCR, the TCRdb table keeps only in-frame clones and is missing some. V, J and clone size are taken as reported in that table, and D and trimming were inferred from the DNA itself. The table shows about 80,000 clones, with 80% occurring only once. The sort gate was single viable CD3+CD4+CD8-CD45RO+ cells for memory CD4+ T cells. Total CD4+ T cells were enriched by CD4 positive selection. Whole-study findings and limits: Each of 60 to 80 CMV-associated TCRbeta sequences occurred in one to five individuals. The CMV-associated TCR signature appears largely within the CD4+ memory repertoire.

Comments on this clone: Its antigen remains unknown.

The chain recombines TRBV10-3 with TRBJ1-2; D possibly corresponds to TRBD1 (5 bases). The receptor comes from an adult in good health and CMV-seronegative. Sequencing input: memory CD4+ T cells from blood. CDR3 residues: CAISESMGESGYTF. The CDR3 nucleotides read TGTGCCATCAGTGAGTCGATGGGGGAGTCTGGCTACACCTTC.